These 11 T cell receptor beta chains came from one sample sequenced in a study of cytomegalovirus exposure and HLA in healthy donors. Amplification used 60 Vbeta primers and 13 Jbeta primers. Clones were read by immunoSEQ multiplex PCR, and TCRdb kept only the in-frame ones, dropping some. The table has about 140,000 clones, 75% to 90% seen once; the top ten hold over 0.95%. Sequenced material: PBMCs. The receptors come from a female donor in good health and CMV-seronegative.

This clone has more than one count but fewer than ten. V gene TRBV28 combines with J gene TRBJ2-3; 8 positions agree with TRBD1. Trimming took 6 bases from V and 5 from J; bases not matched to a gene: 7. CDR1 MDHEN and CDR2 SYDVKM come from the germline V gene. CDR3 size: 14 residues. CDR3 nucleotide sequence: TGTGCCAGCAGACTCCGGGACAGGCAAGATACGCAGTATTTT. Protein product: CASRLRDRQDTQYF.

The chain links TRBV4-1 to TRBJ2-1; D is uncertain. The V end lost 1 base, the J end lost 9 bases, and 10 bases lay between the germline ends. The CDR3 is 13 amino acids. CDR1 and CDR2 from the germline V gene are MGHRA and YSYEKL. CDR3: CASSQVPGGEQFF. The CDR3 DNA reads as TGCGCCAGCAGCCAAGTTCCAGGTGGTGAGCAGTTCTTC.

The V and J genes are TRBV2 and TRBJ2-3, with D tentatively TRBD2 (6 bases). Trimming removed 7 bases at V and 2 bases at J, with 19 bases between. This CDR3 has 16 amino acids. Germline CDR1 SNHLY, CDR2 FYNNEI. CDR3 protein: CASKPGLGTFTDTQYF. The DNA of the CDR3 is TGTGCCAGCAAACCGGGCCTCGGGACTTTCACAGATACGCAGTATTTT.

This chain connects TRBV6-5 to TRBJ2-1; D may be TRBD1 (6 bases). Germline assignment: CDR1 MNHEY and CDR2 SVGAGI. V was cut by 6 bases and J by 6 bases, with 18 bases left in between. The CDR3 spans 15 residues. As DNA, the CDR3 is TGTGCCAGCAGCGCCAGACAGGTCGTTGGCAATGAGCAGTTCTTC. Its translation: CASSARQVVGNEQFF.

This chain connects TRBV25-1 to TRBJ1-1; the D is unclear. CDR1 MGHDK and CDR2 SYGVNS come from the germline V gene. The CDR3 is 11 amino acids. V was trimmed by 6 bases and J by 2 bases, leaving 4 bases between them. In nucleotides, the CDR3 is TGTGCCAGCAGCCAAAACACTGAAGCTTTCTTT. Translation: CASSQNTEAFF.

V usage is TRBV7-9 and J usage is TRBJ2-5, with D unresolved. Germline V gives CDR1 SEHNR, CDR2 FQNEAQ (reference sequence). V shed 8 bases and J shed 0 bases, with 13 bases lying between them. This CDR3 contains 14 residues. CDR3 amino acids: CASGAADYQETQYF. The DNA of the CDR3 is TGTGCCAGCGGTGCGGCTGATTACCAAGAGACCCAGTACTTC. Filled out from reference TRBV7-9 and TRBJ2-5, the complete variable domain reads DTGVSQNPRHKITKRGQNVTFRCDPISEHNRLYWYRQTLGQGPEFLTYFQNEAQLEKSRLLSDRFSAERPKGSFSTLEIQRTEQGDSAMYLCASGAADYQETQYFGPGTRLLVL.

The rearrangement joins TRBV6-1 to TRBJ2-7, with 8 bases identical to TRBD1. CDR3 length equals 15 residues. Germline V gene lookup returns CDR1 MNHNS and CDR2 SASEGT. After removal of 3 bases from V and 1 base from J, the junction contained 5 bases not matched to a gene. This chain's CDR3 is CASSESRTGSYEQYF. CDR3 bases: TGTGCCAGCAGTGAGTCCCGGACAGGGTCCTACGAGCAGTACTTC.

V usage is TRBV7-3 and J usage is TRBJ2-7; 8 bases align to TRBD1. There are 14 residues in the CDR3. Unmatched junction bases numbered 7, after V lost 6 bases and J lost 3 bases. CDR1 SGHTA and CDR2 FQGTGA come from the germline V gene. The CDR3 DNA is TGTGCCAGCAGGTCCGGGACAGGACACTACGAGCAGTACTTC. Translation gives CASRSGTGHYEQYF.

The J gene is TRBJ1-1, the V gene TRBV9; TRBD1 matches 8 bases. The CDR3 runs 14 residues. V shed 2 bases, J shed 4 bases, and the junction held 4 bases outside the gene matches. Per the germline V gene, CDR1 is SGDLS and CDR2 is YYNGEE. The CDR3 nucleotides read TGTGCCAGCAGCGTGACAGGGGAAGGCACTGAAGCTTTCTTT. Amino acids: CASSVTGEGTEAFF.

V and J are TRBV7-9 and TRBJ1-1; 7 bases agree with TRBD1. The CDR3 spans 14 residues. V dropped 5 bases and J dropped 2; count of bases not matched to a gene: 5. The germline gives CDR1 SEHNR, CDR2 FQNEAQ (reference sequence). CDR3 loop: CASSPTGPNTEAFF. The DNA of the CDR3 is TGTGCCAGCAGCCCGACAGGGCCTAACACTGAAGCTTTCTTT.

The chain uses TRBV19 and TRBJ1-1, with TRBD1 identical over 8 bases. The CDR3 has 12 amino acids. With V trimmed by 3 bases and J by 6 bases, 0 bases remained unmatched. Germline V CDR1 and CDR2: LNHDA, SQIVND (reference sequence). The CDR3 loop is CASSMTGAEAFF. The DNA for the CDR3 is TGTGCCAGTAGTATGACAGGGGCTGAAGCTTTCTTT.